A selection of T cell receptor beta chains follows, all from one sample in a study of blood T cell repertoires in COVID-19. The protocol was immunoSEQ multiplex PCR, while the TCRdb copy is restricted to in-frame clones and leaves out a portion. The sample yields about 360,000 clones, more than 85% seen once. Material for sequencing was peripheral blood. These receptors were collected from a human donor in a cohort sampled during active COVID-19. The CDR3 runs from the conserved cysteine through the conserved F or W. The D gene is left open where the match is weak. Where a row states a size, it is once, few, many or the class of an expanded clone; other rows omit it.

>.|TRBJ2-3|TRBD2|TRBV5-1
TGCGCCAGCAGCCCCGGACTAGCGGGAGAGAGGGATACGCAGTATTTT
CASSPGLAGERDTQYF
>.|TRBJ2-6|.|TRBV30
TGTGCCTGGAGCGTACAGACAGTCATCTCTGGGGCCAACGTCCTGACTTTC
CAWSVQTVISGANVLTF
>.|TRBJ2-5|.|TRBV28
TGTGCCAGCAGCCCCCAGCGGGTACTGGGAGAGACCCAGTACTTC
CASSPQRVLGETQYF
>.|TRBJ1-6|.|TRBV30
TGTGCCTGGAGTGTTGGACAATATAATTCACCCCTCCACTTT
CAWSVGQYNSPLHF
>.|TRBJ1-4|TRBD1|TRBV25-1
TGTGCCAGCAGTGAATTGGCAGGGGGGGAAAAACTGTTTTTT
CASSELAGGEKLFF
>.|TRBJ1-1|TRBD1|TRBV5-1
TGCGCCAGCAGCTTTGGTGACAGGGGGGGTCGAACTGAAGCTTTCTTT
CASSFGDRGGRTEAFF
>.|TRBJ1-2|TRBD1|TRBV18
TGTGCCAGCTCACCGGACAGGGACAACCACTATGGCTACACCTTC
CASSPDRDNHYGYTF
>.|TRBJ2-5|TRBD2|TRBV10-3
TGTGCCACCCGACTAGCGGGAGGTACCCAAGAGACCCAGTACTTC
CATRLAGGTQETQYF
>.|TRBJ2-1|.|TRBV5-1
TGCGCCAGCAGCTTGGGGGGTGGGAGTGAGCAGTTCTTC
CASSLGGGSEQFF
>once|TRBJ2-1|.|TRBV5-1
TGCGCCAGCAGCCTTCGCCCCCTTGGCAGGGATTTATTCACGGGCAATGAGCAGTTCTTC
CASSLRPLGRDLFTGNEQFF
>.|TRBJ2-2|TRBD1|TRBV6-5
TGTGCCAGCAGTTACTGGGACAGGGAGGCCGGGGAGCTGTTTTTT
CASSYWDREAGELFF
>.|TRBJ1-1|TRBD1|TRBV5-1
TGCGCCAGCAGCTGGGGGACAGGGGGCACTGAAGCTTTCTTT
CASSWGTGGTEAFF
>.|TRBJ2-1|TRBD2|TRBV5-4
TGTGCCAGCAGTCGCGGGGGGGCCGTCTCCTACAATGAGCAGTTCTTC
CASSRGGAVSYNEQFF
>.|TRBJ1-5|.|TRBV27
TGTGCCAGCAGCCGGGTCCACCATGCCAATCAGCCCCAGCATTTT
CASSRVHHANQPQHF
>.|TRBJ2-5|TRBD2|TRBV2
TGTGCCAGCAGTGAAGCGGGCTTCCTAGGGACTAGCGGGGGGCGGACGAGGGCCCAGTACTTC
CASSEAGFLGTSGGRTRAQYF
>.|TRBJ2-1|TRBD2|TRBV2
TGTGCCAGCAGCGTCTTGGGGGGGGATAAGTATGAGCAGTTCTTC
CASSVLGGDKYEQFF
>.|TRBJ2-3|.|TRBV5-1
TGCGCCAGCAGCTTGGGCTTAGTGGGGGGGCAAGATACGCAGTATTTT
CASSLGLVGGQDTQYF
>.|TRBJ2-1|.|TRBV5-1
TGCGCCAGCAGCTTCCTACAGGGCCGGGATGAGCAGTTCTTC
CASSFLQGRDEQFF
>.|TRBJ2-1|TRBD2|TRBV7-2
TGTGCCAGCAGCTTAGTGAGCGGGAGGGCGGATGAGCAGTTCTTC
CASSLVSGRADEQFF
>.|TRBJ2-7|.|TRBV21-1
TGTGCCAGCAGCAAAGGGGGACTTGGGTTTTACGAGCAGTACTTC
CASSKGGLGFYEQYF